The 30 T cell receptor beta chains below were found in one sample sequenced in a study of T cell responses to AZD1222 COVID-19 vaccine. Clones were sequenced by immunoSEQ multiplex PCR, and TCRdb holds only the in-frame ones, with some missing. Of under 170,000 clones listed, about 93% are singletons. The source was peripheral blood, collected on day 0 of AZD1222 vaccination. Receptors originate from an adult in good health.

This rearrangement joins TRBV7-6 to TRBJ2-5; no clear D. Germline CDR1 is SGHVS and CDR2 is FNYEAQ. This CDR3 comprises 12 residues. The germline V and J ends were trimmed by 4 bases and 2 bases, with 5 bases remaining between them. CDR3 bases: TGTGCCAGCAGCTCGATTCAAGAGACCCAGTACTTC. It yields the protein CASSSIQETQYF. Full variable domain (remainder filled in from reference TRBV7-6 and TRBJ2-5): GAGVSQSPRYKVTKRGQDVALRCDPISGHVSLYWYRQALGQGPEFLTYFNYEAQQDKSGLPNDRFSAERPEGSISTLTIQRTEQRDSAMYRCASSSIQETQYFGPGTRLLVL.

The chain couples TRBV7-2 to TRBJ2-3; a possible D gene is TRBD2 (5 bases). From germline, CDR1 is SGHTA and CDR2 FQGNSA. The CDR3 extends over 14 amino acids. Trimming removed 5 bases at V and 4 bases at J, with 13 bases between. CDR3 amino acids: CASSRFEGADTQYF. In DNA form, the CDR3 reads TGTGCCAGCAGCCGCTTTGAGGGAGCAGATACGCAGTATTTT.

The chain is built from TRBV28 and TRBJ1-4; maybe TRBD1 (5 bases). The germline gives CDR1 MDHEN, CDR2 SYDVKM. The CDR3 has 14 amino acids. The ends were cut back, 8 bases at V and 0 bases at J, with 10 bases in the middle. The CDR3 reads CASRDGATNEKLFF. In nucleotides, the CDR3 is TGTGCCAGCCGGGACGGAGCAACTAATGAAAAACTGTTTTTT. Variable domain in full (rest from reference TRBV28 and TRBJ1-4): DVKVTQSSRYLVKRTGEKVFLECVQDMDHENMFWYRQDPGLGLRLIYFSYDVKMKEKGDIPEGYSVSREKKERFSLILESASTNQTSMYLCASRDGATNEKLFFGSGTQLSVL.

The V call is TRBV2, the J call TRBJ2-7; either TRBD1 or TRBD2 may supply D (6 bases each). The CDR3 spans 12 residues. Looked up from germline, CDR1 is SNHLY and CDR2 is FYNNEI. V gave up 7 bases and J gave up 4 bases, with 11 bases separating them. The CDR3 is CASTQGGYEQYV. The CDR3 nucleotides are TGTGCCAGCACCCAAGGGGGGTACGAGCAGTACGTC.

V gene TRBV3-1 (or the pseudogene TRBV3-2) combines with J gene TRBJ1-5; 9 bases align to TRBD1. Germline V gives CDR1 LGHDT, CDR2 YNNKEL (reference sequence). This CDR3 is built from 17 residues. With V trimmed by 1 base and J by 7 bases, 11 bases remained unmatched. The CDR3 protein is CASSQGVIQGAKQPQHF. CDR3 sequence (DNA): TGTGCCAGCAGCCAAGGGGTCATACAGGGGGCGAAACAGCCCCAGCATTTT.

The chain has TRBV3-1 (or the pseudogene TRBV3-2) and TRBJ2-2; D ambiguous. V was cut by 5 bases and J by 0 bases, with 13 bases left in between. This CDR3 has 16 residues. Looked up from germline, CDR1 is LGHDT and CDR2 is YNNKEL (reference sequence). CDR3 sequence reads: CASSLSDPTNTGELFF. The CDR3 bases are TGTGCCAGCAGCTTATCGGACCCGACGAACACCGGGGAGCTGTTTTTT.

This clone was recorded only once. CDR3 in DNA: TGTGCCAGCAGTGAAGATACAGGGGGTCACTACGAGCAGTACGTC. Protein product: CASSEDTGGHYEQYV. This rearrangement joins TRBV6-1 to TRBJ2-7; 8 nucleotides line up with TRBD1. The CDR3 is 15 amino acids. J was trimmed by 3 bases and V by 1 base; bases with no gene match: 5. CDR1 and CDR2 (germline): MNHNS, SASEGT.

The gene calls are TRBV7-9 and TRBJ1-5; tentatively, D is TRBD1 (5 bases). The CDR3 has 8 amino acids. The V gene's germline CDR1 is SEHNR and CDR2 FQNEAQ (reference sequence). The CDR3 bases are TGTGGGGGGCAGCCCCAGCATTTT. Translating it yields CGGQPQHF.

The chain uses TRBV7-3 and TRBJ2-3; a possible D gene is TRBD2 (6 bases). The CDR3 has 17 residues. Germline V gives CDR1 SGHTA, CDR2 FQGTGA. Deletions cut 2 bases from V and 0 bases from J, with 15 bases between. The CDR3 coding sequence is TGTGCCAGCAGCTTAGCGGTTAGCGGAAGAAGCACAGATACGCAGTATTTT. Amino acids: CASSLAVSGRSTDTQYF.

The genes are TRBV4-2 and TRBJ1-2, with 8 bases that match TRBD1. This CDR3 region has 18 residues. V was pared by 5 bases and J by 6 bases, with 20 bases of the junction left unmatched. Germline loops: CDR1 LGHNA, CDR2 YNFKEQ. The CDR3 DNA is TGTGCCAGCAGCAGTTTAACTCCGCCGGGACAGGACCGCGATGGCTACACCTTC. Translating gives CASSSLTPPGQDRDGYTF.

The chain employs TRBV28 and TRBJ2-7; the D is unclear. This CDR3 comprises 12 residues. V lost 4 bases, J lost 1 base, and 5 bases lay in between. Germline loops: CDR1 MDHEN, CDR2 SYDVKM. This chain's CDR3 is CASSSESYEQYV. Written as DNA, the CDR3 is TGTGCCAGCAGTTCTGAGTCCTACGAGCAGTACGTC.

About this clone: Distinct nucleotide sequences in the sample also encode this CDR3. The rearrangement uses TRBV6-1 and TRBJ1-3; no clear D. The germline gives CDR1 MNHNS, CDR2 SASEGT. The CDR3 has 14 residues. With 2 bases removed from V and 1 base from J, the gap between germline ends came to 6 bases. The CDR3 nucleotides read TGTGCCAGCAGTGAAAGAGGGTCTGGAAACACCATATATTTT. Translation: CASSERGSGNTIYF.

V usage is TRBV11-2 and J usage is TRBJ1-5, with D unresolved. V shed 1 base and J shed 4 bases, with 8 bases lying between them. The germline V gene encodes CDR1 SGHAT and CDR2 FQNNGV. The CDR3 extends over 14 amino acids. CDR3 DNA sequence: TGTGCCAGCAGCTTAGGGGGAGGGAATCAGCCCCAGCATTTT. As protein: CASSLGGGNQPQHF.

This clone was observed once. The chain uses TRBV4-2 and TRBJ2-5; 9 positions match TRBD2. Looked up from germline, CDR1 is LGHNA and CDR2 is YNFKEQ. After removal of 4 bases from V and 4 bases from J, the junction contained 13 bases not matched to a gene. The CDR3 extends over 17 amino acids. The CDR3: CASSPRKGRGGVETQYF. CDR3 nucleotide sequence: TGTGCCAGCAGCCCCCGAAAAGGGCGGGGGGGCGTAGAGACCCAGTACTTC.

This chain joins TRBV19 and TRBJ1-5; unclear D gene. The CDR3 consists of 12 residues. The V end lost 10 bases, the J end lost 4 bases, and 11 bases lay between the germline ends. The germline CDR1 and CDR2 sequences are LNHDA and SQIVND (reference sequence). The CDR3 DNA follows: TGTGCCACTAGGGCTGCTAATCAGCCCCAGCATTTT. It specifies CATRAANQPQHF.

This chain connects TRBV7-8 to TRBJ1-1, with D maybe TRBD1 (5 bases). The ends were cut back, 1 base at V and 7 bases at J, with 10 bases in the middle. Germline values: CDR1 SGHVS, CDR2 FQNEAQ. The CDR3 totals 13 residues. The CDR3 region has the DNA TGTGCCAGCAGCTTAGACAGGACCCGTGAAGCTTTCTTT. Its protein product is CASSLDRTREAFF.

In DNA, the CDR3 is TGTGCCTGGAGTGTACGGTCCAATCAGCCCCAGCATTTT. Encoded protein: CAWSVRSNQPQHF. The chain uses TRBV30 and TRBJ1-5; no clear D gene. Germline CDR1 GTSNPN, CDR2 SVGIG (reference sequence). Trimming shortened V by 0 bases and J by 3 bases, and 6 bases separated the two germline ends. The CDR3 length is 13 residues.

CDR3 residues: CASRWGNTIYF. The CDR3 DNA sequence: TGCGCCAGCAGATGGGGAAACACCATATATTTT. The chain has TRBV4-1 and TRBJ1-3; D is uncertain. Deletions cut 6 bases from V and 4 bases from J, with 4 bases between. The germline CDR1 and CDR2 sequences are MGHRA and YSYEKL. CDR3 length equals 11 residues.

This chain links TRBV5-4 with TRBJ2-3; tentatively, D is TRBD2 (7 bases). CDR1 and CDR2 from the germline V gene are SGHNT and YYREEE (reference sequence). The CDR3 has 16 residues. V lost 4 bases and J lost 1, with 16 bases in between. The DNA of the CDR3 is TGTGCCAGCAGCCCGGGTGGGCGGGGGCGCACAGATACGCAGTATTTT. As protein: CASSPGGRGRTDTQYF.

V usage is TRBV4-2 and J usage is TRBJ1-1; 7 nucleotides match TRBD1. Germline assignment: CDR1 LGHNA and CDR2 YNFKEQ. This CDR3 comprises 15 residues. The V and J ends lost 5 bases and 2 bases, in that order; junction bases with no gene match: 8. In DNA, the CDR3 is TGTGCCAGCAGCTCTCGCAGGGGGTTTAACACTGAAGCTTTCTTT. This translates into CASSSRRGFNTEAFF.

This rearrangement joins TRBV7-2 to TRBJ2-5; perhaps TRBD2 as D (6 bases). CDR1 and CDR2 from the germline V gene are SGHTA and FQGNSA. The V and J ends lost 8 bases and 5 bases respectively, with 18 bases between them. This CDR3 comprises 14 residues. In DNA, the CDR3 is TGTGCCAGCCGCCCTGGGACTGGGTGGGAGACCCAGTACTTC. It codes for CASRPGTGWETQYF.

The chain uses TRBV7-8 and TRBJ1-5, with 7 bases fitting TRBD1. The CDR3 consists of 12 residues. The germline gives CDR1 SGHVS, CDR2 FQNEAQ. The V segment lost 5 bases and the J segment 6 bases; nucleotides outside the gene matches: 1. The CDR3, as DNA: TGTGCCAGCAGCAACAGGGGTCAGCCCCAGCATTTT. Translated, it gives CASSNRGQPQHF.

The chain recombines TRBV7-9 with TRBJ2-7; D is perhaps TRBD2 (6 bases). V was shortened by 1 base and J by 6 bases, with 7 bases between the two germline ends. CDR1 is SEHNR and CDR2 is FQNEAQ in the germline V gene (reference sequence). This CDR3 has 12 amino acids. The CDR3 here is CASSLVTSEQYV. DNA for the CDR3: TGTGCCAGCAGCTTAGTGACTAGCGAGCAGTACGTC.

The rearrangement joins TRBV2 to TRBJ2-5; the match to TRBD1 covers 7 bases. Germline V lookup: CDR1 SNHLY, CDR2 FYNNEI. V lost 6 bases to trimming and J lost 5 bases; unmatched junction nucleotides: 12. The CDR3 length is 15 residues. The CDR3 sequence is CASRQSLTGTETQYF. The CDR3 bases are TGTGCCAGCAGACAATCCCTGACAGGGACGGAGACCCAGTACTTC.

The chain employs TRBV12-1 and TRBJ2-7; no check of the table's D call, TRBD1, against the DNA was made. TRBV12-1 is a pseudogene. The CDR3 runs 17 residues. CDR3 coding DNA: TGTGCCAGCAGCTTAGCACTTCCGGGACAGTCGCCCCTAGCGCAGTACGTC. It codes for CASSLALPGQSPLAQYV.

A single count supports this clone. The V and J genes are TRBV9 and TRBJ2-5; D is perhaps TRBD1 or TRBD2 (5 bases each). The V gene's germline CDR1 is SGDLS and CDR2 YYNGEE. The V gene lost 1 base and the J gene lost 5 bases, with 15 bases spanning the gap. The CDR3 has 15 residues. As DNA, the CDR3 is TGTGCCAGCAGCGTAAAGGGTTCTTGGGGGGAGACCCAGTACTTC. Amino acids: CASSVKGSWGETQYF.

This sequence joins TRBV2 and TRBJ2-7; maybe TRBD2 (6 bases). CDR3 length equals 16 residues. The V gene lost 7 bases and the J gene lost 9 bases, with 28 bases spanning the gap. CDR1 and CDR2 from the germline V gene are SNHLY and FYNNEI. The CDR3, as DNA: TGTGCCAGCAAAAGAACGGGAGATCGAAAGAGTTTGGGGCAGTACGTC. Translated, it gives CASKRTGDRKSLGQYV.

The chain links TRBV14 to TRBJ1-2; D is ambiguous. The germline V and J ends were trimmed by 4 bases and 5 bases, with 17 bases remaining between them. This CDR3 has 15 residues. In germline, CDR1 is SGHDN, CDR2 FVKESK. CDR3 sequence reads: CASSPRRGEFYGYTF. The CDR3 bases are TGTGCCAGCAGCCCCCGGCGTGGGGAATTTTATGGCTACACCTTC.

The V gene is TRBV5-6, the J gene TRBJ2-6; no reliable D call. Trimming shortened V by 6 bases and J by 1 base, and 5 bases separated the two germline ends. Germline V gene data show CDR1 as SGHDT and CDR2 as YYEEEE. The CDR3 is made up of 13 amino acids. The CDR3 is CASTRSGANVLTF. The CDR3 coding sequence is TGTGCCAGCACCCGGTCTGGGGCCAACGTCCTGACTTTC.

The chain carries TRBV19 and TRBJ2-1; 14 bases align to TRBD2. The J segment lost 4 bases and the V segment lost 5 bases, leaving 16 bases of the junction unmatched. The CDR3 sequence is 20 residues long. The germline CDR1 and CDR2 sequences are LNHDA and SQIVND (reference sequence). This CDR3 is CASSLTGTSGRLRPYNEQFF. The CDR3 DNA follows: TGTGCCAGTAGTTTAACCGGGACTAGCGGGAGACTTCGCCCGTACAATGAGCAGTTCTTC.